This T cell receptor (beta chain) was observed in a study of T cell responses to AZD1222 COVID-19 vaccine. General study results and limits: Regions 160-218 and 743-854 dominated among vaccine-associated CD4 TCRs spanning spike. Unmutated variant regions are reportedly the target of nearly half of TCRs that are spike-specific.

The CDR3 is made up of 16 amino acids. Germline V gene data show CDR1 as MDHEN and CDR2 as SYDVKM. V lost 3 bases, J lost 4 bases, and 8 bases stayed unmatched. Produced via immunoSEQ multiplex PCR; TCRdb's table is partial and in-frame only. In the table there are fewer than 200,000 clones, around 89% of which are singletons. Second doses were pooled across both intervals (about 4 or about 12 weeks). A remark on this clone: What it recognizes is unknown.

The sample here was peripheral blood, taken 28 days after the second AZD1222 dose. The genes are TRBV28 and TRBJ2-2; 7 nucleotides match TRBD2. This clonotype originated in an adult who received the AZD1222 COVID-19 vaccine. The CDR3, as DNA: TGTGCCAGCAGTTTCGAGGTGGGAGGGGTCACCGGGGAGCTGTTTTTT. This encodes CASSFEVGGVTGELFF.